Reported below is one T cell receptor beta chain. This record comes from a study of T-cell reconstitution after alpha-beta-depleted transplantation in children. Looked up from germline, CDR1 is LNHNV and CDR2 is YYDKDF (reference sequence). The ends were cut back, 7 bases at V and 6 bases at J, with 15 bases in the middle. The CDR3 loop spans 14 amino acids. A library of TCRbeta sequences, prepared with unique molecular identifiers, was generated. TCRdb called the PCR reads again in MiXCR, with one record for every CDR3 protein. The sample shows some 350,000 distinct CDR3 sequences, under 13% of them seen only once.

This sequence was found in a human donor who donated a stem cell graft to a child with acute lymphoblastic leukemia. The rearrangement links TRBV15 to TRBJ1-4, with unresolved D. Specimen: PBMCs from the stem cell graft donor, collected from the stem cell graft. The CDR3 spells CATTKGIGDEKLFF. CDR3 nucleotide sequence: TGTGCCACCACCAAAGGTATCGGGGATGAAAAACTGTTTTTT.